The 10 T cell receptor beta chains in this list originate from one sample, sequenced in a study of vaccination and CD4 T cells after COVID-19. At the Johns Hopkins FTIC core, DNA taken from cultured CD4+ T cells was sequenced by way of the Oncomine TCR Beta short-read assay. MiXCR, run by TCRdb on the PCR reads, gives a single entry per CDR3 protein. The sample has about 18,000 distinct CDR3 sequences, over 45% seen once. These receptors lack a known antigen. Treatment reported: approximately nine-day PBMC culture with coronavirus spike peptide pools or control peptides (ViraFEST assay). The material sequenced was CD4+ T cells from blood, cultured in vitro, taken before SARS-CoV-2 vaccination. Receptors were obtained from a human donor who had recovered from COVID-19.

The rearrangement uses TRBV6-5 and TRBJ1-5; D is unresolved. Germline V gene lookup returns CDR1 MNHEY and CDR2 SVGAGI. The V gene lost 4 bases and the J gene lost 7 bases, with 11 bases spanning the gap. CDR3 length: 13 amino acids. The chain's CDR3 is CASSLNGKQPQHF. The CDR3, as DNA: TGTGCCAGCAGTTTAAACGGGAAGCAGCCCCAGCATTTT.

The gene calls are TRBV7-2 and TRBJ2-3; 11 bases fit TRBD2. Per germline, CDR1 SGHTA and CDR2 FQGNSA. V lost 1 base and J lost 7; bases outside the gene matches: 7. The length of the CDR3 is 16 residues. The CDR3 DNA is TGTGCCAGCAGCTTAGAGTCTACTAGCGGGAGTTATACGCAGTATTTT. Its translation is CASSLESTSGSYTQYF.

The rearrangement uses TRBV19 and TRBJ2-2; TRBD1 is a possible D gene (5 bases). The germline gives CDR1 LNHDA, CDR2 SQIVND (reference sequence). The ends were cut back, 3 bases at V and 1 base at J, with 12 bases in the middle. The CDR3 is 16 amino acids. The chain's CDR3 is CASSILRVRNTGELFF. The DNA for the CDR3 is TGTGCCAGTAGTATCCTCAGGGTACGGAACACCGGGGAGCTGTTTTTT.

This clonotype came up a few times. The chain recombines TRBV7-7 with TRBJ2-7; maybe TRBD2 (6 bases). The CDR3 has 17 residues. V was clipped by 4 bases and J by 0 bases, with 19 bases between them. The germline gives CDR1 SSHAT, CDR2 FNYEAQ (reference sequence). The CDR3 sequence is CASSSIWRDSCSYEQYF. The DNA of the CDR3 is TGTGCCAGCAGCTCTATATGGCGGGACTCCTGCTCCTACGAGCAGTACTTC.

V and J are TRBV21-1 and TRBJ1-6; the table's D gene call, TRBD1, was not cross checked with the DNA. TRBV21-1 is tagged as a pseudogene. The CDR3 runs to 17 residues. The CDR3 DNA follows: TGTGCCAGCAGCAACCCACAGGGTGCGGGCTATAATTCACCCCTCCACTTT. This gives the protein CASSNPQGAGYNSPLHF.

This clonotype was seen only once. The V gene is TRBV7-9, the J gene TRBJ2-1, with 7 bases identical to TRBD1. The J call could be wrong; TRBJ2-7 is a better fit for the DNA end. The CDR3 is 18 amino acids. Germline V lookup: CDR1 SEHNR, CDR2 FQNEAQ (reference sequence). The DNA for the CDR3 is TGTGCCAGCAGCGGGGGACAGCTTGGAAGTAGCGTCTCCTACGAGCAGTACTTC. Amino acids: CASSGGQLGSSVSYEQYF.

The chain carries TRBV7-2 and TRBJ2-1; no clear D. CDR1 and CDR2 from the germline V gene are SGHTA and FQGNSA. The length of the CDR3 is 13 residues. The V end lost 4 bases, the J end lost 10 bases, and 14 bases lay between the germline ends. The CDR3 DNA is TGTACCAGCAGCTCCCAAGGGCCGGTGGAGCAGTTCTTC. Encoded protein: CTSSSQGPVEQFF.

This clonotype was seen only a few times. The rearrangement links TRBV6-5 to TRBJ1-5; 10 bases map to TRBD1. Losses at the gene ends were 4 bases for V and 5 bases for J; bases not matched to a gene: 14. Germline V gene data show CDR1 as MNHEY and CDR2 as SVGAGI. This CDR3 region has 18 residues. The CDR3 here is CASSSMGQGTGRDQPQHF. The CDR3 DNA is TGTGCCAGCAGTTCTATGGGACAGGGGACGGGACGGGATCAGCCCCAGCATTTT.

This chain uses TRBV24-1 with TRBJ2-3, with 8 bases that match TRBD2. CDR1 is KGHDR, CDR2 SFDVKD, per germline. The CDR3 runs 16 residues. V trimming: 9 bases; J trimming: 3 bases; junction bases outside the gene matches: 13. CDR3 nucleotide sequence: TGTGCCACCGCATCCGTTCTAGCGGGTAATACAGATACGCAGTATTTT. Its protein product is CATASVLAGNTDTQYF.

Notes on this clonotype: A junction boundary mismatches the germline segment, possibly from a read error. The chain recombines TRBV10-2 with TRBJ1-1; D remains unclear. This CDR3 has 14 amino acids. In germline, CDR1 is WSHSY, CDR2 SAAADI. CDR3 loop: CASRETVLNTEAFF. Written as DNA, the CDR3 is TGCGCCAGCCGTGAAACAGTCTTGAACACTGAAGCTTTCTTT.